This T cell receptor (beta chain) was documented in a study of cytomegalovirus exposure and HLA in healthy donors listed by TCRdb under 2017. Context from the whole study: According to an earlier analysis of 450 to 650 of the donors, about 179 million T cells yielded roughly 110 million unique TCR beta sequences and about 300 Gb of sequence data. An early release covering about 600 HLA-typed donors comprised 300 to 350 gigabases of sequencing data and around 86 million unique TCR sequences. Of the 300 to 450 genotyped donors, 81% fell in the genetic ancestry cluster associated with self-reported Caucasian donors. The study was designed to test whether signatures of past pathogen exposure could be identified by cataloging public T cell receptors. The study used immunosequencing to profile the T cell repertoires of 670 or so subjects and linked those repertoires to cytomegalovirus serostatus. A separate validation cohort of over 95 different subjects was used in addition to the 666-subject first cohort. High-throughput TCR immunosequencing, statistical association of individual TCRs with disease status, and machine learning were combined to predict cytomegalovirus infection status. In a later analysis, previously published TCR beta repertoires from 550 to 750 donors were re-analyzed and high-resolution HLA genotyping was added so that TCR occurrence patterns could be studied. In the later analysis, no new phenotypic data were used to find candidate immune exposures; instead, reliance was placed on TCR beta sequences and their occurrence across donors. An earlier analysis of around 580 of the donors used high-throughput TCR beta sequencing to judge whether each TCR beta V gene segment behaved as functional or pseudogenic. Alongside the repertoire data, information on donor age, sex, ethnicity and CMV serostatus was compiled. A later genetic analysis took genome-wide SNP genotypes for 398 of the 666 donors and used that subset as a discovery cohort. All discovery cohort repertoires had been generated on a single sequencing platform. Class I and class II HLA loci were covered by the typing at four-digit resolution. The number of typed donors differed by locus: about 629-640 for A, B, C, DRB1 and DQB1; some 540 for DQA1; roughly 600 for DPA1; and some 450 for DPB1. Several DR-DQ haplotypes were treated as single units for association and clustering because of strong linkage in the cohort. Across some 400 genotyped donors of the cohort, an average of approximately 220,000 unique TCR beta nucleotide sequences per donor were sequenced, and roughly 20% of those sequences were non-productive. General conclusions and limits of the study: The presence/absence analyses assumed that sequencing depth was roughly uniform across donors, and that assumption may not be true. Correlated functional status among segregating V segments might reflect linkage disequilibrium, but an unknown experimental factor could not be ruled out. CMV serostatus was the only immune exposure information available for the cohort. HLA typing was unavailable for some donors at each locus, so association tests used only the typed subset. A later analysis found that TCR association rates varied across HLA loci, with DRB1 alleles showing the most associated TCRs and HLA-C alleles the fewest. A later analysis found that HLA-associated TCR beta chains were more clonally expanded and had lower generation probabilities than equally common non-associated chains. An association between a missense DCLRE1C variant and V-gene and J-gene trimming of TCR beta chains was found in a later genetic analysis and replicated in an independent cohort. A total of about 180 TCR beta chains were listed by the study as associated with cytomegalovirus. The earlier analysis of some 540 of the donors excluded roughly 17 rarely observed V segments, including chromosome 9 orphons, because counts were too low. In vitro tests confirmed that a few of the cytomegalovirus-associated TCR beta chains recognize cytomegalovirus antigens. The authors suggested that the approach could potentially be extended to other disease states and immunological phenotypes. In this cohort, only TCR beta chains were sequenced, and detectable features were limited by the absence of alpha or paired-chain data. In a later genetic analysis, fewer N-insertions in productive TCRs were reported among donors in an Asian-associated ancestry cluster than the approximately 670-donor mean. In both the original and validation cohorts, the classifier was reported to diagnose cytomegalovirus status with high specificity and sensitivity. In a later analysis, most CMV-associated TCR beta chains were found to appear HLA-restricted, with HLA associations seemingly driven largely by CMV exposure. A group of highly shared sequence variants was considered likely to be a technical artifact of the sequencing pipeline. Several of the top co-occurrence clusters appeared to be linked to parvovirus B19, influenza, CMV and Epstein-Barr virus, according to a later analysis. A further reported finding was that TCR beta sequences accurately predicted the HLA-A and HLA-B alleles for most subjects in the first cohort. When HLA alleles, especially DR and DQ, strongly co-occurred, attributing TCR associations to individual alleles was difficult. An earlier analysis of roughly 570 of the donors showed that most TCR beta V segments appeared in productive rearrangements either about 87% or about 30% of the time, which broadly matched IMGT annotations. While some public TCRs were present in many individuals, most TCR sequences turned up only very rarely across donors. Specific HLA alleles were associated with more than 15,000 TCR beta sequences at a false discovery rate of 0.05 in a later analysis.

Comments on this clone: The target of this receptor is not known. One base away there is no much larger clone; base qualities are not given.

In total, fewer than 750 healthy bone marrow donors made up the cohort. Cohort members were all nominally healthy when sampled, although unrecorded immune exposures were likely present. The donor tested CMV seronegative and was one of the 352 seronegative cohort members. A peripheral blood sample was collected from each donor, and TCR beta sequencing was performed on peripheral blood mononuclear cells. The Qiagen DNeasy Blood Extraction Kit was used to extract genomic DNA from the blood cell samples. The library was prepared using the immunoSEQ multiplex PCR assay. For the multiplex PCR, a mixture combining 60 forward primers for TCR Vbeta segments and 13 reverse primers for TCR Jbeta segments was used. The CDR3 region of rearranged TCR beta genes was amplified from genomic DNA by a multiplex PCR assay. The amplified TCR beta libraries were sequenced on the Illumina HiSeq System as 87-base-pair reads. Concerning the study's data processing: A later analysis tallied around 82 million unique TCR beta chains across the 666 repertoires, and approximately 9.9 million of those chains were shared by two or more donors. A nearest-neighbor algorithm error-corrected the raw reads and collapsed the reads into unique sequences, merging closely related sequences to remove PCR and sequencing errors. To assign V, D and J gene segments, CDR3 sequences were aligned to IMGT reference sequences. For a sequence to be retained, a match of at least six nucleotides to both a V gene segment and a J gene segment was required. Rearrangements were classified as productive when the CDR3 lacked stop codons and remained in frame with V and J, and all other rearrangements were classified as non-productive. Following IMGT convention, CDR3 was defined as the stretch from the second conserved V-encoded cysteine to the conserved J-encoded phenylalanine. The earlier analysis of approximately 500 of the donors excluded sequences that lacked an unambiguous match to a single V gene segment. In an earlier analysis of around 590 of the donors, a V segment was called functional when productive rearrangements were above 56.7%, and segregating when the standard deviation between donors exceeded 5%. A statistical classification framework was built for diagnosing cytomegalovirus status from the catalog of TCR beta chain sequences. In a later analysis, V and J genes were assigned by comparing TCR nucleotide sequences against IMGT/GENE-DB human TR gene sequences. A later analysis assigned CDR3 sequences and most-parsimonious VDJ recombination scenarios with the TCRdist pipeline. A later analysis defined each TCR beta chain by its CDR3 amino acid sequence plus V-gene family, and excluded reads lacking a unique V-gene family. A later analysis removed 450 to 600 highly shared, low-generation-probability nucleotide sequences to deal with suspected cross-contamination and a sequencing artifact. For each public chain, a later analysis derived a clonal expansion index from normalized ranks of inferred template counts within each repertoire. Generation probabilities in a later analysis came from a VDJ recombination model fitted to out-of-frame rearrangements, and those results were checked against IGoR. A later analysis scored TCR-TCR, TCR-HLA and TCR-CMV co-occurrence with hypergeometric tests, applying a repertoire-size bias correction to TCR pairs. In a later analysis, false discovery rates were estimated by permuting HLA or CMV assignments 20 times. In a later analysis, co-occurring TCRs were grouped with DBSCAN, and TCRdist sequence similarity was added when clustering was performed within HLA-allele-positive subsets. Co-occurrence clustering excluded repertoires with fewer than 30,000 or more than 120,000 public chains, plus five with anomalous nucleotide sharing. TCRdb obtained this table from immuneACCESS and retained in-frame rearrangements with V and J assigned. These tables miss some clones; where compared with another copy, unresolved V genes account for less than half of the shortfall, and the remainder is unexplained. V and J calls plus clone size are reproduced from that table; the DNA served to infer D and trimming. The sample has 130,000 to 150,000 clones on record, around 77% of them singletons. About 5.3% of the sample lies in the top ten.

The sequence derives from a woman between 45 and 65 years old in good health and CMV-seronegative. The material sequenced was PBMCs.

The DNA is as follows: TGTGCCTGGAGTGTAGGGCAGGGGCCTAGCACAGATACGCAGTATTTT. This gives the protein CAWSVGQGPSTDTQYF. The chain links TRBV30 with TRBJ2-3; perhaps TRBD1 is the D gene, with 6 bases matching. Its CDR3 holds 16 amino acids, cysteine through phenylalanine. Only CDR3 DNA is held: 48 bases, read in frame from base 1. V is reduced by 0 bases and J by 0 bases, leaving a spacing of 13 bases between them. Taken from the germline V gene (reference sequence), the CDR1 and CDR2 loops are GTSNPN and SVGIG.